The 26 T cell receptor beta chains listed next were all sequenced from one sample in a study of blood T cell repertoires in COVID-19. Generated by immunoSEQ multiplex PCR, the TCRdb table keeps only in-frame clones and is missing some. This sample has under 60,000 clones; 70% to 85% occur once, and the top ten carry 3.5%. The sample consisted of peripheral blood. All receptors come from a man aged 60-69 years with acute or convalescent COVID-19.

The genes are TRBV28 and TRBJ2-3; 10 nucleotides line up with TRBD2. This CDR3 contains 16 residues. Germline values: CDR1 MDHEN, CDR2 SYDVKM. Trimming cost V 5 bases and J 3 bases; bases outside gene matches: 8. The CDR3 region has the DNA TGTGCCAGCAGTCCCTTCCAACTAGCGGGGACAGATACGCAGTATTTT. This codes for CASSPFQLAGTDTQYF.

The rearrangement joins TRBV2 to TRBJ1-1; D gene unclear. Trimming took off 3 bases at V and 1 base at J, with 12 bases between the two ends. The germline CDR1 and CDR2 sequences are SNHLY and FYNNEI. The CDR3 contains 15 residues. CDR3 coding DNA: TGTGCCAGCAGTGAGGTCCTCCGGGAGAACACTGAAGCTTTCTTT. It translates to CASSEVLRENTEAFF.

This chain links TRBV5-4 with TRBJ2-7; perhaps TRBD2 as D (6 bases). The CDR3 spans 13 residues. The V end lost 6 bases, the J end lost 1 base, and 11 bases lay between the germline ends. From germline, CDR1 is SGHNT and CDR2 YYREEE (reference sequence). CDR3 DNA sequence: TGTGCCAGCAAAGGGGCGGGGTCCTACGAGCAGTACTTC. It yields the protein CASKGAGSYEQYF.

This chain joins TRBV21-1 and TRBJ2-7; the D segment call TRBD2 is taken from the table without a DNA check. TRBV21-1 is labeled a pseudogene. The CDR3 runs to 11 residues. The CDR3 sequence is CASSKADEQYF. CDR3 nucleotide sequence: TGTGCCAGCAGCAAGGCGGACGAGCAGTACTTC.

This sequence joins TRBV7-2 and TRBJ2-3; TRBD2 aligns across 11 bases. The V gene end was trimmed by 3 bases and the J gene end by 3 bases; junction bases not matched to a gene: 2. The germline gives CDR1 SGHTA, CDR2 FQGNSA. There are 15 residues in the CDR3. This CDR3 is CASSFSGGATDTQYF. The CDR3 coding sequence is TGTGCCAGCAGCTTTAGCGGGGGGGCTACAGATACGCAGTATTTT.

The rearrangement uses TRBV10-3 and TRBJ1-4; 7 positions match TRBD1. Trimming removed 2 bases from V and 8 bases from J; junction bases left unmatched: 8. This CDR3 is 15 amino acids long. CDR1 and CDR2 (germline): ENHRY, SYGVKD. CDR3: CAISEHQGVGEKLFF. CDR3 sequence (DNA): TGTGCCATCAGTGAGCATCAGGGGGTTGGAGAAAAACTGTTTTTT.

The chain joins TRBV21-1 to TRBJ1-1. TRBV21-1 is recorded as a pseudogene. The CDR3 runs 16 residues. CDR3 nucleotide sequence: TGTGCCAGCACCCCAAAAAAGCATCGGGGAGGCACTGAAGCTTTCTTT. Translated: CASTPKKHRGGTEAFF.

The chain employs TRBV6-1 and TRBJ1-2; D remains unclear. This CDR3 is built from 13 residues. The V end was cut by 2 bases, the J end by 5 bases, with 9 bases between. CDR1 MNHNS and CDR2 SASEGT come from the germline V gene. The chain's CDR3 is CASSEISSYGYTF. CDR3 nucleotide sequence: TGTGCCAGCAGTGAAATAAGCTCTTATGGCTACACCTTC.

This clone appeared a few times. The rearrangement uses TRBV9 and TRBJ1-2; 7 bases match TRBD1. The V gene's germline CDR1 is SGDLS and CDR2 YYNGEE. V lost 4 bases to trimming and J lost 1 base; unmatched junction nucleotides: 13. This CDR3 contains 17 residues. CDR3 coding DNA: TGTGCCAGCAGCCCCCAGGGACAGTATTATAATAACTATGGCTACACCTTC. Translation: CASSPQGQYYNNYGYTF.

This chain joins TRBV27 and TRBJ1-6; 7 nucleotides align to TRBD1. The J segment lost 9 bases and the V segment lost 6 bases, leaving 5 bases of the junction unmatched. Germline assignment: CDR1 MNHEY and CDR2 SMNVEV (reference sequence). The CDR3 is 13 amino acids. In DNA form, the CDR3 reads TGTGCCAGCAGGAGGGGGCTTTTTTCACCCCTCCACTTT. This gives the protein CASRRGLFSPLHF.

J is TRBJ2-3 and V is TRBV7-9; 9 positions agree with TRBD1. Germline CDR1 SEHNR, CDR2 FQNEAQ (reference sequence). There are 16 residues in the CDR3. Trimming removed 3 bases from V and 0 bases from J; junction bases left unmatched: 4. The CDR3 DNA sequence: TGTGCCAGCAGCTTCCCGGGACAGGGTAGCACAGATACGCAGTATTTT. Translating gives CASSFPGQGSTDTQYF.

The chain combines TRBV5-1 with TRBJ2-5, with 12 bases fitting TRBD2. V shed 1 base, J shed 4 bases, and the junction held 5 bases outside the gene matches. CDR3 length equals 16 residues. Germline V lookup: CDR1 SGHRS, CDR2 YFSETQ. The CDR3 nucleotides read TGCGCCAGCAGCTTGCCCCTAGCGGGGGGGCCAGAGACCCAGTACTTC. Its protein product is CASSLPLAGGPETQYF.

The V and J genes are TRBV9 and TRBJ1-1, with 8 positions matching TRBD1. V was clipped by 2 bases and J by 4 bases; unmatched bases: 1. This CDR3 contains 13 residues. Per the germline V gene, CDR1 is SGDLS and CDR2 is YYNGEE. The CDR3 loop reads CASSVDRGTEAFF. Written as DNA, the CDR3 is TGTGCCAGCAGCGTCGACAGGGGCACTGAAGCTTTCTTT.

The chain links TRBV2 to TRBJ1-6; no clear D. The CDR3 length is 13 residues. The germline V gene encodes CDR1 SNHLY and CDR2 FYNNEI. Trimming took off 2 bases at V and 5 bases at J, with 4 bases between the two ends. DNA of the CDR3: TGTGCCAGCAGTGAACAGAATAATTCACCCCTCCACTTT. Protein product: CASSEQNNSPLHF.

The CDR3 sequence: CASSPRAGGYETQYF. CDR3 sequence (DNA): TGTGCCAGCAGCCCAAGGGCAGGGGGCTACGAGACCCAGTACTTC. The V call is TRBV7-2, the J call TRBJ2-5, with 8 bases lining up with TRBD1. The CDR3 covers 15 residues. The V segment lost 5 bases and the J segment 5 bases; nucleotides outside the gene matches: 10. From germline, CDR1 is SGHTA and CDR2 FQGNSA.

This chain joins TRBV18 and TRBJ2-5; unclear D gene. With 6 bases removed from V and 1 base from J, the gap between germline ends came to 12 bases. Per germline, CDR1 KGHSH and CDR2 LQKENI. The CDR3 covers 14 residues. The CDR3 sequence: CASSLMSSQETQYF. The DNA for the CDR3 is TGTGCCAGCTCCCTAATGTCATCCCAAGAGACCCAGTACTTC.

V is TRBV9 and J is TRBJ2-1; 8 bases are a match to TRBD2. The V gene end was trimmed by 0 bases and the J gene end by 7 bases; junction bases not matched to a gene: 6. CDR3 length equals 15 residues. Germline values: CDR1 SGDLS, CDR2 YYNGEE. The CDR3 sequence is CASSVEGTSWNEQFF. The CDR3, as DNA: TGTGCCAGCAGCGTAGAGGGGACTAGTTGGAATGAGCAGTTCTTC. The variable domain in full, completed from reference TRBV9 and TRBJ2-1, reads DSGVTQTPKHLITATGQRVTLRCSPRSGDLSVYWYQQSLDQGLQFLIQYYNGEERAKGNILERFSAQQFPDLHSELNLSSLELGDSALYFCASSVEGTSWNEQFFGPGTRLTVL.

V is TRBV13 and J is TRBJ2-7, with a weak D call TRBD1 (6 bases). Trimming stripped 5 bases from V and 7 bases from J, with 21 bases between. Looked up from germline, CDR1 is PRHDT and CDR2 is FYEKMQ (reference sequence). CDR3 length: 15 amino acids. DNA of the CDR3: TGTGCCAGCAGCCCGTCATACACAGGGATGGGGGAGCAGTACTTC. Translated: CASSPSYTGMGEQYF.

The CDR3 region is CASSVDRDPEKLFF. CDR3 sequence (DNA): TGTGCCAGCAGCGTAGACAGGGATCCTGAAAAACTGTTTTTT. The chain links TRBV9 to TRBJ1-4, with a possible D match to TRBD1 (6 bases). CDR1 is SGDLS and CDR2 is YYNGEE in the germline V gene. V was clipped by 0 bases and J by 7 bases, with 10 bases between them. CDR3 length equals 14 residues.

This clone is a singleton in its sample. This chain links TRBV5-6 with TRBJ1-3, with 7 bases aligning to TRBD1. The germline CDR1 and CDR2 sequences are SGHDT and YYEEEE. This CDR3 spans 15 amino acids. The ends lost 4 bases at V and 0 bases at J; junction bases unmatched: 4. CDR3 loop: CASSQGQTSGNTIYF. CDR3 sequence (DNA): TGTGCCAGCAGCCAGGGACAGACCTCTGGAAACACCATATATTTT.

This clone showed up just once. V and J are TRBV7-9 and TRBJ1-1; D possibly corresponds to TRBD1 (5 bases). The CDR3 runs to 14 residues. V was pared by 6 bases and J by 1 base, with 12 bases between. Looked up from germline, CDR1 is SEHNR and CDR2 is FQNEAQ (reference sequence). The CDR3 nucleotides read TGTGCCAGCAGTCCCACCGGGGGGAACACTGAAGCTTTCTTT. This translates into CASSPTGGNTEAFF.

This clone was detected only a few times. V and J are TRBV2 and TRBJ2-1, with 10 bases identical to TRBD2. Germline V gene lookup returns CDR1 SNHLY and CDR2 FYNNEI. J lost 9 bases, V lost 3 bases, and 5 bases had no gene match. This CDR3 spans 14 amino acids. The chain's CDR3 is CASSDQRGGVEQFF. Written as DNA, the CDR3 is TGTGCCAGCAGTGACCAGCGGGGGGGCGTTGAGCAGTTCTTC.

The chain links TRBV28 to TRBJ2-5; the D gene is possibly TRBD2 (7 bases). This CDR3 is 14 amino acids long. Germline V gene data show CDR1 as MDHEN and CDR2 as SYDVKM. V lost 6 bases and J lost 4, with 15 bases in between. CDR3 region: CASRRGGASETQYF. CDR3 nucleotide sequence: TGTGCCAGCAGGAGGGGGGGGGCTTCAGAGACCCAGTACTTC.

The chain links TRBV28 to TRBJ2-7, with unresolved D. This CDR3 spans 13 amino acids. Germline V gives CDR1 MDHEN, CDR2 SYDVKM. Trimming took 5 bases from V and 1 from J, leaving 9 bases between them. The DNA of the CDR3 is TGTGCCAGCAGTCGGTCCAGGTCCTACGAGCAGTACTTC. It encodes CASSRSRSYEQYF.

The J gene is TRBJ2-7, the V gene TRBV6-6, with TRBD1 matching 7 bases. This CDR3 is built from 13 residues. From germline, CDR1 is MNHNY and CDR2 SVGAGI (reference sequence). Trimming removed 7 bases from V and 5 bases from J; junction bases left unmatched: 8. Here the CDR3 reads CASTGRQGDEQYF. The CDR3 DNA sequence: TGTGCCAGCACGGGGAGACAGGGAGACGAGCAGTACTTC.

The chain combines TRBV5-8 with TRBJ2-1, with 11 bases matching TRBD1. The CDR3 is 15 residues long. The junction had 2 bases not matched to a gene; V was cut back by 4 bases and J by 2 bases. Looked up from germline, CDR1 is SGHTS and CDR2 is YDEGEE. Here the CDR3 reads CASSRTGGTYNEQFF. The CDR3 region has the DNA TGTGCCAGCAGCCGGACAGGGGGCACCTACAATGAGCAGTTCTTC.